These T cell receptor beta chains were read from a single sample in a study of tumor-infiltrating lymphocytes in oesophageal squamous cell carcinoma. TCRdb recomputed calls from the PCR reads with MiXCR, one row per CDR3 protein. The sample yields about 22,000 distinct CDR3 sequences, approximately 34% seen once. Sequencing input: esophageal tumor tissue. The source is a female donor with esophageal squamous cell carcinoma. Each CDR3 is given with its conserved first and last residue. The D gene is left open where the match is weak. The listing skips clone size in some rows; elsewhere it reads once, few, many or a size class.

V gene	clone size	J gene	D gene	CDR3 protein	CDR3 DNA
TRBV28	many	TRBJ2-6	NA	CASTGYPSGANVLTF	TGTGCCAGCACAGGTTACCCCTCTGGGGCCAACGTCCTGACTTTC
TRBV5-1	NA	TRBJ2-3	NA	CASSPWGEGTDTQYF	TGCGCCAGCAGCCCTTGGGGGGAGGGCACAGATACGCAGTATTTT
TRBV6-1	NA	TRBJ2-1	NA	CASSYERSLGNEQFF	TGTGCCAGCAGTTATGAGAGGAGCCTGGGCAATGAGCAGTTCTTC
TRBV10-2	many	TRBJ2-7	NA	CASRGRDSYEQYF	TGCGCCAGCAGGGGGCGGGACTCCTACGAGCAGTACTTC
TRBV7-3	few	TRBJ2-6	NA	CASSLRPGPKLWLHLRF	NA
TRBV11-1	NA	TRBJ2-1	NA	CASSDTGSPGDTQFF	TGTGCCAGCAGCGATACAGGGTCCCCCGGGGATACGCAGTTCTTC
TRBV27	NA	TRBJ2-3	NA	CASSLYPTGFGTDTQYF	TGTGCCAGCAGTTTATACCCCACGGGATTTGGCACAGATACGCAGTATTTT
TRBV6-5	NA	TRBJ2-2	NA	CASTLPGNTGELFF	TGTGCCAGCACCCTTCCGGGGAACACCGGGGAGCTGTTTTTT
TRBV4-2	many	TRBJ1-4	TRBD1	CASSRDRARTNEKLFF	TGTGCCAGCAGCCGGGACAGGGCGAGAACTAATGAAAAACTGTTTTTT
TRBV6-2/TRBV6-3	NA	TRBJ2-7	NA	CASSLTGTYEQYF	TGTGCCAGCAGCCTTACTGGAACCTACGAGCAGTACTTC
TRBV7-6	NA	TRBJ2-1	NA	CASSSLSHNEQFF	TGTGCCAGCAGCTCTCTCTCCCACAATGAGCAGTTCTTC
TRBV24-1	many	TRBJ1-2	NA	CATSVGNGYTF	TGTGCCACCAGTGTGGGGAATGGCTACACCTTC
TRBV6-5	once	TRBJ2-7	TRBD1	CASSNPGTGLVEQYF	TGTGCCAGCAGTAACCCCGGGACAGGGCTGGTCGAGCAGTACTTC
TRBV5-1	many	TRBJ2-7	NA	CASSYDSYEQYF	TGCGCCAGCAGCTACGACAGTTACGAGCAGTACTTC